Detailed here is one TCR beta chain. Its antigen is not known. The CDR3 contains 14 residues. Germline V gives CDR1 SGHTA, CDR2 FQGNSA. Deletions cut 5 bases from V and 1 base from J, with 11 bases between. People who had autoimmune disease history or systemic immunosuppression were excluded. The table came from immunoSEQ multiplex PCR; TCRdb's copy has only in-frame clones and leaves some out. Among some 100,000 clones listed, 90% were seen once. The source of the sample is a study of OX40 agonist ivuxolimab in advanced cancers. Study-wide background: Males comprised 82.7% of the group, whose mean age was roughly 60 years (range roughly 20 to 90).

General study findings and limits: On average, a greater number of expanded clones characterised CD8+ T cells relative to CD4+. There was clonal expansion of CD4+ and CD8+ blood T cells by week 6 at 0.1 to 3.0 mg/kg.

The clonotype was recovered from an adult with an advanced solid tumor such as melanoma, head and neck, liver or kidney cancer. The chain uses TRBV7-2 and TRBJ2-5, with D unresolved. The source material was CD4+ or CD8+ T cells sorted from blood, sampled in a trial of the OX40 agonist ivuxolimab. The CDR3 nucleotides read TGTGCCAGCAGCCTTCGGCCCCCCCAAGAGACCCAGTACTTC. Encoded protein: CASSLRPPQETQYF.